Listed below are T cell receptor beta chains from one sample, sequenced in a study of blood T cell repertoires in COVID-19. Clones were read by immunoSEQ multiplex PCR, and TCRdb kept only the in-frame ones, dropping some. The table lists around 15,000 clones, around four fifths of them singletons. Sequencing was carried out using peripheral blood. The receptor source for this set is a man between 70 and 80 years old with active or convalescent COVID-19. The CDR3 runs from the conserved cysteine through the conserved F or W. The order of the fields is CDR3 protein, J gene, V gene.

CDR3: CASSLGYDRAGNTIYF; J: TRBJ1-3; V: TRBV5-8
CDR3: CASSLGRQETQYF; J: TRBJ2-5; V: TRBV11-2
CDR3: CASSQEAAGVGNEQFF; J: TRBJ2-1; V: TRBV3-1/TRBV3-2
CDR3: CAISETRVGAGNTIYF; J: TRBJ1-3; V: TRBV10-3
CDR3: CASSLGGREKLFF; J: TRBJ1-4; V: TRBV25-1
CDR3: CASSYSWTGKDTQYF; J: TRBJ2-3; V: TRBV6-5
CDR3: CASSPDTPRPLHF; J: TRBJ1-6; V: TRBV6-2/TRBV6-3
CDR3: CSARLGNTIYF; J: TRBJ1-3; V: TRBV29-1
CDR3: CASSQRFPETQYF; J: TRBJ2-5; V: TRBV3-1/TRBV3-2
CDR3: CASSMDRGVSHEQFF; J: TRBJ2-1; V: TRBV19
CDR3: CASSLDRGLQNEQFF; J: TRBJ2-1; V: TRBV11-1
CDR3: CASSYSTRGNTEAFF; J: TRBJ1-1; V: TRBV6-5
CDR3: CASSQDRGQVEQYF; J: TRBJ2-7; V: TRBV4-2
CDR3: CASSIMGTGLTGELFF; J: TRBJ2-2; V: TRBV19
CDR3: CSAAVSYGYTF; J: TRBJ1-2; V: TRBV20-1
CDR3: CASNAGTGAYEQYF; J: TRBJ2-7; V: TRBV19
CDR3: CASSRGQGFGGELFF; J: TRBJ2-2; V: TRBV19
CDR3: CASGLYNEQFF; J: TRBJ2-1; V: TRBV9
CDR3: CASSPQAHTQYF; J: TRBJ2-3; V: TRBV12-3/TRBV12-4
CDR3: CASSLELSFGGYTF; J: TRBJ1-2; V: TRBV5-1
CDR3: CASSSGLAGENYNEQFF; J: TRBJ2-1; V: TRBV7-9
CDR3: CASSPYQGQGGNTGELFF; J: TRBJ2-2; V: TRBV14
CDR3: CASSFGAGTGVNSPLHF; J: TRBJ1-6; V: TRBV5-4
CDR3: CASSFGGRNTGELFF; J: TRBJ2-2; V: TRBV5-1
CDR3: CASSLEERGGKNIQYF; J: TRBJ2-4; V: TRBV5-4